Here is one TCR beta chain with its context. Per the original methods: Reference gene primer amplification in the assay estimated nucleated cell counts. Sequenced by immunoSEQ multiplex PCR; TCRdb stores in-frame clones only, minus some. That table supplies the V and J calls and clone size; D and trimming were determined from the DNA. The repertoire holds about 140,000 clones, with about 86% as singletons. The data were taken from a study of blood T cell repertoires in COVID-19. The overall study: Both acute and convalescent COVID-19 samples were obtained from the United States, Italy and Spain. The cDNA or gDNA used as material had been derived from T cells, B-cell-depleted T cells, or PBMCs.

The CDR3 is made up of 17 amino acids. Germline trimming cut 4 bases from V and 5 bases from J; bases unmatched to any gene: 16. Germline CDR1 reads SQVTM; CDR2 reads ANQGSEA. V usage is TRBV29-1 and J usage is TRBJ2-5; TRBD2 matches at 10 bases. The source material was peripheral blood. This clonotype was sampled from a woman between 55 and 75 years old with acute or convalescent COVID-19. The CDR3 DNA follows: TGCAGCGTTGTCTCGTATTGGGCTAGCGGGGGCCAGGAGACCCAGTACTTC. This encodes CSVVSYWASGGQETQYF.